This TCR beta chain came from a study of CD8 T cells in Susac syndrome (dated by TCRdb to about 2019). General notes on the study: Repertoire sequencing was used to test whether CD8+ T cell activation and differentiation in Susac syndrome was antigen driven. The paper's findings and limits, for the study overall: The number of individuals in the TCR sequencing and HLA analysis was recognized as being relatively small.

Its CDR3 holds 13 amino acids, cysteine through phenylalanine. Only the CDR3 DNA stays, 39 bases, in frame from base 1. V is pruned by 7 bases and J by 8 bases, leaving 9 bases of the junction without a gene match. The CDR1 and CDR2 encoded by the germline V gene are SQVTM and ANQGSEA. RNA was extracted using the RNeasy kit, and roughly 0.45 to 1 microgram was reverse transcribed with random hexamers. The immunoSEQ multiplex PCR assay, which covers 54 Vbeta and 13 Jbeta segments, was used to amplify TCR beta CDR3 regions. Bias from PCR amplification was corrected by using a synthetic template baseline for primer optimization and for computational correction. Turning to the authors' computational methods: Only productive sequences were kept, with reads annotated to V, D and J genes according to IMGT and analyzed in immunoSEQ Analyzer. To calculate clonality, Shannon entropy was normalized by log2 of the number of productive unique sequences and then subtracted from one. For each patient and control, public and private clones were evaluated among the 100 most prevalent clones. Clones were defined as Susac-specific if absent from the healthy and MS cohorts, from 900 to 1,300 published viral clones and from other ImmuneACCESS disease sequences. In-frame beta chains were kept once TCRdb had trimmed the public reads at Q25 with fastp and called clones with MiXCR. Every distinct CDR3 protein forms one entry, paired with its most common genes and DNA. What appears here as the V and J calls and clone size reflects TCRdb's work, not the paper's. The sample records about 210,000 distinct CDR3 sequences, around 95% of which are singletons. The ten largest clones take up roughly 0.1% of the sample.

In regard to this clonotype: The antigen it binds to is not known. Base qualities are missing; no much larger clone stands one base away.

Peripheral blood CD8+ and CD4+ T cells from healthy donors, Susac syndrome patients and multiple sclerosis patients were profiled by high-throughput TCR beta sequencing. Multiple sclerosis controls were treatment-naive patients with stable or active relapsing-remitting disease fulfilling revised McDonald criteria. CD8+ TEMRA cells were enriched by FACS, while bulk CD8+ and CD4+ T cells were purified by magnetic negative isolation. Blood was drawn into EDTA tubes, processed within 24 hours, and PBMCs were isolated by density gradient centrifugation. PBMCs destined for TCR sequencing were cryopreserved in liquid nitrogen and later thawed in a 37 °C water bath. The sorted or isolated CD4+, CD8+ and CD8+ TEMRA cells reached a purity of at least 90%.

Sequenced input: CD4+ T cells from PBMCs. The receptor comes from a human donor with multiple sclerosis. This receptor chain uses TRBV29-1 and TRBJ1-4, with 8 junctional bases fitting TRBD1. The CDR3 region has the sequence CSGGGDRGEKLFF. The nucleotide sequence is TGCAGCGGTGGGGGAGACAGGGGCGAAAAACTGTTTTTT.